This paragraph reports one T cell receptor beta chain. This sample is part of a study of cytomegalovirus exposure and HLA in healthy donors. The PCR contained 60 Vbeta and 13 Jbeta primers. Profiled with immunoSEQ multiplex PCR; TCRdb holds only in-frame clones, not every one. Among more than 100,000 clones, roughly 79% were seen once, and the ten largest hold roughly 0.99%. In germline, CDR1 is SQVTM, CDR2 ANQGSEA. This CDR3 has 13 residues. V was pared by 4 bases and J by 4 bases, with 13 bases between. V usage is TRBV29-1 and J usage is TRBJ1-2; D is unclear. The TCR sequence derives from a male donor in good health and CMV-seronegative. The sample comprised PBMCs. The CDR3 DNA follows: TGCAGCGTTGTGGACGGACTGACCTATGGCTACACCTTC. Protein: CSVVDGLTYGYTF.